This T cell receptor (beta chain) came from a study of Graves' ophthalmopathy and Graves' hyperthyroidism. Study results and limitations: Most thyroid clonotypes expanded beyond 0.001 frequency were also found in blood.

This clonotype occurred once. Its antigen is unknown. Scientists amplified the TCR beta CDR3 regions from RNA transcripts. The first round was an RT-PCR with HTBI primers, and the second round was a multiplex PCR. In TCRdb, the multiplex PCR reads were re-called with MiXCR into one record per CDR3 protein. The sample has about 170,000 distinct CDR3 sequences; over 35% are singletons. No donor had other autoimmune disease, uncontrolled infection, pregnancy or lactation. V dropped 0 bases and J dropped 1 base, with 10 bases sitting between them. Germline loops: CDR1 SGDLS, CDR2 YYNGEE. This CDR3 comprises 15 residues.

The sample consisted of peripheral blood. The sequence derives from a woman between 35 and 50 years old with Graves' ophthalmopathy. The chain is built from TRBV9 and TRBJ1-1; D might be TRBD1 (5 bases). The CDR3 is CASSVGGAKNTEAFF. The CDR3 DNA reads as TGTGCCAGCAGCGTAGGAGGGGCTAAGAACACTGAAGCTTTCTTT.